This T cell receptor (beta chain) is from a study of blood T cell repertoires in COVID-19. Study-wide context: PBMCs, B-cell-depleted T cells, or T cells provided the cDNA or gDNA that made up the material.

This CDR3 comprises 16 residues. CDR1 is MGHRA and CDR2 is YSYEKL in the germline V gene. V dropped 0 bases and J dropped 0 bases, with 6 bases sitting between them. Under the authors' procedure: Amplification from reference gene primers served as the basis for estimated nucleated cell counts. Clones were read by immunoSEQ multiplex PCR, and TCRdb kept only the in-frame ones, dropping some. V, J and clone size were drawn from that table, and D and trimming were deduced from the DNA. The table includes about 190,000 clones, 80% to 95% detected once. The sequence derives from a man between 50 and 59 years old with acute or convalescent COVID-19. The rearrangement uses TRBV4-1 and TRBJ2-6; D is unclear. Material for sequencing was peripheral blood. Written as DNA, the CDR3 is TGCGCCAGCAGCCAAGAGTACAACTCTGGGGCCAACGTCCTGACTTTC. Translating it yields CASSQEYNSGANVLTF.